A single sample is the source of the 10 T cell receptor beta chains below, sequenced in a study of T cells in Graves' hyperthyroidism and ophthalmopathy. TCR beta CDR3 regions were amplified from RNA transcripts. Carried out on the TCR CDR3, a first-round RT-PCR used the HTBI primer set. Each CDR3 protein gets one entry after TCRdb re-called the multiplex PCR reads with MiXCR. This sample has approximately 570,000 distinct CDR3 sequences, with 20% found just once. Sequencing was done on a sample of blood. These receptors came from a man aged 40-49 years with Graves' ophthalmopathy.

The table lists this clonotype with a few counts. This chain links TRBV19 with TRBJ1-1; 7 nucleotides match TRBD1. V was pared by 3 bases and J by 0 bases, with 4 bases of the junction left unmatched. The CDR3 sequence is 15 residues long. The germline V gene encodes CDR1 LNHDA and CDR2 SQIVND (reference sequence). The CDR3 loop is CASSMTGWMNTEAFF. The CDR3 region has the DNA TGTGCCAGTAGTATGACAGGGTGGATGAACACTGAAGCTTTCTTT.

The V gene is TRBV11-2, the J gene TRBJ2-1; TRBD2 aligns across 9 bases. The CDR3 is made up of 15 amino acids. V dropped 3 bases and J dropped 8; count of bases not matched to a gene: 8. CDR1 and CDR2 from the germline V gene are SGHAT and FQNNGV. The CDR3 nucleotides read TGTGCCAGCAGCTTCGTTAGCGGGAGAGGGCATGAGCAGTTCTTC. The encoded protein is CASSFVSGRGHEQFF.

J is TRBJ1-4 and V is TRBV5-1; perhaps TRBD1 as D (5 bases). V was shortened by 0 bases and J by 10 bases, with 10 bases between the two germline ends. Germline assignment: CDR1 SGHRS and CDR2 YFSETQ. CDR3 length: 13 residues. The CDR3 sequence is CASSLGQSGKLFF. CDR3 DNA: TGCGCCAGCAGCTTGGGACAGTCCGGAAAACTGTTTTTT.

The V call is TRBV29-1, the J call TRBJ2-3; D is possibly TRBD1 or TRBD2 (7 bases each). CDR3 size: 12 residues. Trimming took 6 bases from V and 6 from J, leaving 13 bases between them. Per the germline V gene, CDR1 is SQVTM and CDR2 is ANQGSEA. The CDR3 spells CSVGGTADTQYF. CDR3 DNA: TGCAGCGTCGGGGGGACAGCTGATACGCAGTATTTT.

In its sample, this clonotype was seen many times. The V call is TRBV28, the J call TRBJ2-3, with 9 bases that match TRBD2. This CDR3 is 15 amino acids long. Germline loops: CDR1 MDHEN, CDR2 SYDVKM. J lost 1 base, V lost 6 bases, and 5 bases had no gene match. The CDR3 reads CASRTRTSGTDTQYF. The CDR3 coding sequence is TGTGCCAGCAGAACTCGGACTAGCGGCACAGATACGCAGTATTTT.

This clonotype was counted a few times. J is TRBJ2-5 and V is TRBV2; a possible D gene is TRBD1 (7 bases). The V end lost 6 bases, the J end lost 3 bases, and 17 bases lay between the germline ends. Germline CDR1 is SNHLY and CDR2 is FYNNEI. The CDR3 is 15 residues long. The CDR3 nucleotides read TGTGCCAGCAGAGAATTCCGCAGGGGGGAAGAGACCCAGTACTTC. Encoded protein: CASREFRRGEETQYF.

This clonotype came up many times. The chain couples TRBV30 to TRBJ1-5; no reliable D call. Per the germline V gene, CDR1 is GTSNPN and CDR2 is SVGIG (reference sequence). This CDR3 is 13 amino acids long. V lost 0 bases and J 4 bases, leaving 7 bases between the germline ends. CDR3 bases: TGTGCCTGGAGTGTTTGGGAAAATCAGCCCCAGCATTTT. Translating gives CAWSVWENQPQHF.

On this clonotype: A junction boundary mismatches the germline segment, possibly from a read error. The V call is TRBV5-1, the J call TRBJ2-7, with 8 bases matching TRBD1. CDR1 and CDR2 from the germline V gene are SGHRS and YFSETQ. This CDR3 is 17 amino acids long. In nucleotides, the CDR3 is TGTGCCAGCAGCTTGAGGACAGGGAGTAGTACGATCAACGGGCAGTACTTC. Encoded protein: CASSLRTGSSTINGQYF.

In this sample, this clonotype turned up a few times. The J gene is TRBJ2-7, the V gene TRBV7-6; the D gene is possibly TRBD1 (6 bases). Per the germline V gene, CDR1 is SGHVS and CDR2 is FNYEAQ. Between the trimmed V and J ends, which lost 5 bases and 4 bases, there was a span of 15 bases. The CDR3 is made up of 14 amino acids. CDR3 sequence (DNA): TGTGCCAGCAGCCACCTACAGGGCCTGTACGAGCAGTACTTC. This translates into CASSHLQGLYEQYF.

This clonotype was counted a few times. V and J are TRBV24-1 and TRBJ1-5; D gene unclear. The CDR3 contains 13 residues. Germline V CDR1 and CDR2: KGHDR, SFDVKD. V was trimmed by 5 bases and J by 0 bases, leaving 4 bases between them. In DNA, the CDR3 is TGTGCCACCAGTGGGAATAGCAATCAGCCCCAGCATTTT. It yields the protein CATSGNSNQPQHF.